One TCR beta chain is described in this entry. Germline assignment: CDR1 LNHDA and CDR2 SQIVND (reference sequence). Trimming removed 5 bases from V and 7 bases from J; junction bases left unmatched: 9. The CDR3 runs 15 residues. The data belong to a study of blood T cell dynamics during melanoma immunotherapy. On the study more broadly: Patients with metastatic melanoma got pembrolizumab or nivolumab-ipilimumab as first-line care.

Every bulk PBMC sample received the same 350 ng of DNA. The table came from immunoSEQ multiplex PCR; TCRdb's copy has only in-frame clones and leaves some out. Found here are thousands of clones, about 85% of them singletons; the top ten hold approximately 1%. Described time point: week 3, after first cycle of checkpoint inhibitor. Apart from a couple of fast progressors, RECIST 1.1 response was judged 12 weeks post-infusion. The sample consisted of blood, taken from a patient treated with checkpoint blockade. The source of this sequence is a human donor with melanoma. J is TRBJ2-7 and V is TRBV19; 12 nucleotides match TRBD1. CDR3 residues: CASSEPGQGAGEQYF. CDR3 nucleotide sequence: TGTGCCAGTAGTGAGCCGGGACAGGGGGCTGGGGAGCAGTACTTC. The full variable domain, rest sourced from reference TRBV19 and TRBJ2-7, is DGGITQSPKYLFRKEGQNVTLSCEQNLNHDAMYWYRQDPGQGLRLIYYSQIVNDFQKGDIAEGYSVSREKKESFPLTVTSAQKNPTAFYLCASSEPGQGAGEQYFGPGTRLTVT.